This T cell receptor beta chain appears in the sequencing data of a study of long-term antiretroviral therapy in people with HIV. With survey level as its setting, the immunoSEQ assay was v3.0. Produced via immunoSEQ multiplex PCR; TCRdb's table is partial and in-frame only. The sample includes 17,000 or so clones, 91% of them seen just once. This receptor was taken from a man aged 55-75 years with HIV. Sequencing was performed on unsorted PBMCs, taken 0.3 years after starting antiretroviral therapy.

The CDR3: CASSIPRGRATGDTQYF. For the CDR3, the DNA is TGTGCCAGTAGTATACCCCGCGGGAGGGCCACGGGAGATACGCAGTATTTT. The genes are TRBV19 and TRBJ2-3, with TRBD2 identical over 9 bases. CDR1 and CDR2 (germline): LNHDA, SQIVND (reference sequence). Germline trimming cut 2 bases from V and 5 bases from J; bases unmatched to any gene: 11. This CDR3 has 17 residues. Complete variable domain (other parts from reference TRBV19 and TRBJ2-3): DGGITQSPKYLFRKEGQNVTLSCEQNLNHDAMYWYRQDPGQGLRLIYYSQIVNDFQKGDIAEGYSVSREKKESFPLTVTSAQKNPTAFYLCASSIPRGRATGDTQYFGPGTRLTVL.